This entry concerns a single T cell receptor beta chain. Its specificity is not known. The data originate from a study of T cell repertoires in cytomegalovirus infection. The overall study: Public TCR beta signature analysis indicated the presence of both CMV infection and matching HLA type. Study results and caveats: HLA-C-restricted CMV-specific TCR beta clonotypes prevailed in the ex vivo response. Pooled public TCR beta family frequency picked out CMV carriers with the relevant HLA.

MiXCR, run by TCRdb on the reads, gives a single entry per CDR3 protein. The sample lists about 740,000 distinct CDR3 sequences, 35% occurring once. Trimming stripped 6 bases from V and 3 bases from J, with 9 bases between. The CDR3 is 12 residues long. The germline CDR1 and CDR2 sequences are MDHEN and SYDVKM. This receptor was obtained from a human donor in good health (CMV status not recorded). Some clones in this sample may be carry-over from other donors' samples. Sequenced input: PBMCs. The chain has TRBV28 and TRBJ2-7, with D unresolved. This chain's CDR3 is CASSPMRYEQYF. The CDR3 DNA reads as TGTGCCAGCAGCCCCATGCGCTACGAGCAGTACTTC.